Listed here is a single T cell receptor beta chain. What it binds is unknown. This sample is drawn from a study of T cell responses to AZD1222 COVID-19 vaccine. Whole-study context: Analysis merged second doses at about 4 or about 12 weeks. General observations from the study: Regions left unmutated in variants are reportedly the target of nearly half of spike-specific TCRs. Clonal diversity may have been underestimated, and the donors were mostly white British, with more females than males.

The protocol was immunoSEQ multiplex PCR, while the TCRdb copy is restricted to in-frame clones and leaves out a portion. This sample has 120,000 or so clones, with approximately 85% found just once. The CDR3 loop spans 15 amino acids. CDR1 GTSNPN and CDR2 SVGIG come from the germline V gene (reference sequence). Trimming left V 1 base short and J 9 bases short, with 21 bases between. This material consisted of peripheral blood, taken on day 0 of AZD1222 vaccination. The chain combines TRBV30 with TRBJ2-5; TRBD1 or TRBD2 may be the D gene (7 bases each). This TCR came from an adult in good health. As DNA, the CDR3 is TGTGCCTGGAGTGCGAGGGGGCTAGCGGTTAATCCCCAGTACTTC. It yields the protein CAWSARGLAVNPQYF.